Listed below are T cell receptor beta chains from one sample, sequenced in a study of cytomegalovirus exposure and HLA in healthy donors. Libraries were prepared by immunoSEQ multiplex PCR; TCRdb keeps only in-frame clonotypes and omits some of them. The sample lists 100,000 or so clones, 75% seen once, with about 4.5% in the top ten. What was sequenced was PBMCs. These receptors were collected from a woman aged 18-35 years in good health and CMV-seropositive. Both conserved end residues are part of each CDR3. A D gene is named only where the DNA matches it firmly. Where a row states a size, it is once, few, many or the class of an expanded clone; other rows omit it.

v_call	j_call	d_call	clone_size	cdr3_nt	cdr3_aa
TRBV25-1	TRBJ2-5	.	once	TGTGCCAGCAGCGACGCATGGCAGGTCCAGACCCAGTACTTC	CASSDAWQVQTQYF
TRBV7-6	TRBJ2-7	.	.	TGTGCCAGCAGCTTAGGCCGATCCATTACCTACGAGCAGTACTTC	CASSLGRSITYEQYF
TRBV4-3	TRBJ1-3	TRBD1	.	TGCGCCAGCAGCCAAGATTACAGGGGGCCGGGAAACACCATATATTTT	CASSQDYRGPGNTIYF
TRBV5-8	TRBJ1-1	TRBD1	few	TGTGCCAGCAGCTTGGTGGGGACAGGGTTATCTTTCTTT	CASSLVGTGLSFF
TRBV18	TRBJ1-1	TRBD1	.	TGTGCCAGCTCACCACTTAATGACAGGGGTACTGAAGCTTTCTTT	CASSPLNDRGTEAFF
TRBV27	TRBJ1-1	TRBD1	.	TGTGCCAGCAGTCTGACAGGGGGAGGAACCGAAGCTTTCTTT	CASSLTGGGTEAFF
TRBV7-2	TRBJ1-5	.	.	TGTGCCAGCAGCCGGACACAGGGTGATCAGCCCCAGCATTTT	CASSRTQGDQPQHF
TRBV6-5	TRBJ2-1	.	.	TGTGCCAGCAGTTACTCTGGCGGGTACTACAATGAGCAGTTCTTC	CASSYSGGYYNEQFF
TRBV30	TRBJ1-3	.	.	TGTGCCTGGAGTAATTACATCTCTGGAAACACCATATATTTT	CAWSNYISGNTIYF
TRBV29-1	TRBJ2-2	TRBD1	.	TGCAGCGTTAAGGGACAGGGATCGAACACCGGGGAGCTGTTTTTT	CSVKGQGSNTGELFF
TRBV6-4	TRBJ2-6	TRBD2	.	TGTGCCAGCAGTGAGACTAGCGGGATACCTGGGGCCAACGTCCTGACTTTC	CASSETSGIPGANVLTF
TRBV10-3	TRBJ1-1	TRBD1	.	TGTGCCATCACTCCCGGGGGACAGGGGATATCTGAAGCTTTCTTT	CAITPGGQGISEAFF
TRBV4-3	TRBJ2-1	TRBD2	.	TGCGCCAGCAGCCAAGTCGGCGGGCGGGAGGCCGAGCAGTTCTTC	CASSQVGGREAEQFF
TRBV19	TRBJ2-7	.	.	TGTGCCAGTAGTACGATAGCGGCGAGCTCCTACGAGCAGTACTTC	CASSTIAASSYEQYF
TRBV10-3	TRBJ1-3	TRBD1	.	TGTGCCACGAGGGACAGTTTATCTCTTTCGGGAAACACCATATATTTT	CATRDSLSLSGNTIYF
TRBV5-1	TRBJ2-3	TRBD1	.	TGCGCCAGCAGCTCTCGGACAGGGGGCAAGACAGATACGCAGTATTTT	CASSSRTGGKTDTQYF
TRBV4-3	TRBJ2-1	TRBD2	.	TGCGCCAGCAGCCAGATCGGACTAGCGGGAGAAGATGAGCAGTTCTTC	CASSQIGLAGEDEQFF
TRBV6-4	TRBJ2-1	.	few	TGTGCCAGCAGTGACTCGGAGGGACAGTACAATGAGCAGTTCTTC	CASSDSEGQYNEQFF
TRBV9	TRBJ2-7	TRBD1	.	TGTGCCAGCAGCCCATGGACAGGGGCCTACGAGCAGTACTTC	CASSPWTGAYEQYF
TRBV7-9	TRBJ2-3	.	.	TGTGCCAGCACCTCCACCCTAAGGGCGGGGAAGAGCACAGATACGCAGTATTTT	CASTSTLRAGKSTDTQYF
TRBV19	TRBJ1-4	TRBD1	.	TGTGCCAGTACACGGGACAGGGACGAAAAACTGTTTTTT	CASTRDRDEKLFF
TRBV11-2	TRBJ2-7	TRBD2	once	TGTGCCAGCAGCCCTCTTAGCGGGAGATCTGACGAGCAGTACTTC	CASSPLSGRSDEQYF
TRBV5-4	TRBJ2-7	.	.	TGTGCCAGCAGCTTGGACAGGGCCAAGCAGTACTTC	CASSLDRAKQYF
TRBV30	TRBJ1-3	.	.	TGTGCCTGGAGTGGTACAGCAGTAGGAAACACCATATATTTT	CAWSGTAVGNTIYF
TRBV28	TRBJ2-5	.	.	TGTGCCAGCAGTTTATTCAGGGACCAAGAGACCCAGTACTTC	CASSLFRDQETQYF
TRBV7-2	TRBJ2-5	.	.	TGTGCCAGCAGCCCGGTGGGGGGAGAGACCCAGTACTTC	CASSPVGGETQYF
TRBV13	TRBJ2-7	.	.	TGTGCCAGCAGCTTACTCCAGACCTACGAGCAGTACTTC	CASSLLQTYEQYF
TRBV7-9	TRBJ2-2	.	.	TGTGCCAGCAGCTTTTACTTGGCAGGGAAGAACACCGGGGAGCTGTTTTTT	CASSFYLAGKNTGELFF
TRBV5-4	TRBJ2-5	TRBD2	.	TGTGCCAGCACCACTGGTACCCTAGCGGGAGTGGGGGAGACCCAGTACTTC	CASTTGTLAGVGETQYF
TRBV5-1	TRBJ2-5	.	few	TGCGCCAGCAGCCCAAACAGGGCCCAGGAGACCCAGTACTTC	CASSPNRAQETQYF
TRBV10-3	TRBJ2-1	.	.	TGTGCCATCACTGCAGCTAGGAATGAGCAGTTCTTC	CAITAARNEQFF
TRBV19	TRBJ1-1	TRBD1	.	TGTGCCAGTACCGTGACAGGGGTCAACACTGAAGCTTTCTTT	CASTVTGVNTEAFF
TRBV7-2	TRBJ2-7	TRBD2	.	TGTGCCAGCAGCCTACGGACTAGCGGGAGACCCCCCTACGAGCAGTACTTC	CASSLRTSGRPPYEQYF
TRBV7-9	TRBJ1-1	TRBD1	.	TGTGCCAGCAGCTTATCCGACAGGGGCGCTTTCTTT	CASSLSDRGAFF
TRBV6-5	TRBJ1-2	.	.	TGTGCCAGCAGTAAACCGGGTTCCTATGGCTACACCTTC	CASSKPGSYGYTF
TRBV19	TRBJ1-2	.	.	TGTGCCAGTAGTCGGACTTTGGGCTACACCTTC	CASSRTLGYTF
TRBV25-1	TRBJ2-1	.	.	TGTGCCAGCAGTGACTCCTATGAGCAGTTCTTC	CASSDSYEQFF
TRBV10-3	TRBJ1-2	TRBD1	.	TGTGCCATCAGTGGACAGGGGGAGGGAGGTGGCGGCTACACCTTC	CAISGQGEGGGGYTF
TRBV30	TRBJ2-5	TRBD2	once	TGTGCCTGGGTCCCACCACCGGGGGGAGAGACCCAGTACTTC	CAWVPPPGGETQYF
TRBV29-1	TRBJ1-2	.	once	TGCAGCGTCTTGGGGCAAATGGAGGGCTACACCTTC	CSVLGQMEGYTF
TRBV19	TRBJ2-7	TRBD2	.	TGTGCCAGTAGTGTACAGGGCGGGGGGTACGAGCAGTACTTC	CASSVQGGGYEQYF
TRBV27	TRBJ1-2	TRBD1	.	TGTGCCAGCAGAGGACAGGACGTCTATGGCTACACCTTC	CASRGQDVYGYTF
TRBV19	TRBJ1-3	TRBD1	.	TGTGCCAGCCGGGACAGCCAGATCCTGAGAAACACCATATATTTT	CASRDSQILRNTIYF
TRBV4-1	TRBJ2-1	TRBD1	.	TGCGCCAGCAGCCAAGATAAGGACAGGGGCAATGAGCAGTTCTTC	CASSQDKDRGNEQFF
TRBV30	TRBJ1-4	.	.	TGTGCCTGGAGTCCCAGGGTCCTAAATGAAAAACTGTTTTTT	CAWSPRVLNEKLFF
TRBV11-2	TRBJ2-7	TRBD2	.	TGTGCCAGCAACCCAGGACTAGCGGGAGCTTCCTACGAGCAGTACTTC	CASNPGLAGASYEQYF
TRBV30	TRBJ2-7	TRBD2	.	TGTGCCTGGAGGGCCCGACTAGCGGGGTCTTTCTACGAGCAGTACTTC	CAWRARLAGSFYEQYF
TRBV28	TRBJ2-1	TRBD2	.	TGTGCCAGCAGTTTAGGGGATAGCGGGGGCTACAATGAGCAGTTCTTC	CASSLGDSGGYNEQFF
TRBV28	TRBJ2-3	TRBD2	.	TGTGCCAGCTTCCGACTAGCGGGAGAGGGGGCGGATACGCAGTATTTT	CASFRLAGEGADTQYF
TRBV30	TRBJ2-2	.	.	TGTGCCTGGAGTCCCCTGAGACTGCACACCGGGGAGCTGTTTTTT	CAWSPLRLHTGELFF